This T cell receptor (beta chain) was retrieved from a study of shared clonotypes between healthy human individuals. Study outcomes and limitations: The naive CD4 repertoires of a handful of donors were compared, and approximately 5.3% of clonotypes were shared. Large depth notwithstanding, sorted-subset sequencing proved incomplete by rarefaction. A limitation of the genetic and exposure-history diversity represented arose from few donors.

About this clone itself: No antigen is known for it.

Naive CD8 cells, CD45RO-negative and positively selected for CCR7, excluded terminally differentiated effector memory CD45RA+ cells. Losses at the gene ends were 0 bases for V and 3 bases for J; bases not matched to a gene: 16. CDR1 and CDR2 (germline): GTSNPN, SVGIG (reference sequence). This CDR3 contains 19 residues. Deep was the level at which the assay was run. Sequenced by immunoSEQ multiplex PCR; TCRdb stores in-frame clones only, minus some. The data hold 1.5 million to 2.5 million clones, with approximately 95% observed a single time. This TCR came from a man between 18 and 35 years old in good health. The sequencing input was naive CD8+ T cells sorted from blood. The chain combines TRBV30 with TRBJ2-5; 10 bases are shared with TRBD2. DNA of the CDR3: TGTGCCTGGAGTGTTCTCTATCTAGCGGGGGCGAGGGCAGAAGAGACCCAGTACTTC. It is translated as CAWSVLYLAGARAEETQYF. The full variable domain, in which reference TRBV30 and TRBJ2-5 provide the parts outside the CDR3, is SQTIHQWPATLVQPVGSPLSLECTVEGTSNPNLYWYRQAAGRGLQLLFYSVGIGQISSEVPQNLSASRPQDRQFILSSKKLLLSDSGFYLCAWSVLYLAGARAEETQYFGPGTRLLVL.